The subject of this entry is one TCR beta chain. V lost 4 bases and J lost 5; bases outside the gene matches: 9. The CDR3 has 14 amino acids. Germline values: CDR1 GTSNPN, CDR2 SVGIG (reference sequence). This specimen belongs to a study of T cell responses to AZD1222 COVID-19 vaccine. Sequencing used immunoSEQ multiplex PCR; TCRdb keeps in-frame clones, though not all of them. This sample has about 130,000 clones, with about 93% found just once. The rearrangement links TRBV30 to TRBJ1-1; 8 nucleotides agree with TRBD1. The clonotype comes from an adult who received the AZD1222 COVID-19 vaccine. Material: peripheral blood, obtained 28 days after the second AZD1222 dose. CDR3 sequence reads: CAWNLGQGATEAFF. The CDR3 DNA reads as TGTGCCTGGAACCTAGGACAGGGAGCGACTGAAGCTTTCTTT.